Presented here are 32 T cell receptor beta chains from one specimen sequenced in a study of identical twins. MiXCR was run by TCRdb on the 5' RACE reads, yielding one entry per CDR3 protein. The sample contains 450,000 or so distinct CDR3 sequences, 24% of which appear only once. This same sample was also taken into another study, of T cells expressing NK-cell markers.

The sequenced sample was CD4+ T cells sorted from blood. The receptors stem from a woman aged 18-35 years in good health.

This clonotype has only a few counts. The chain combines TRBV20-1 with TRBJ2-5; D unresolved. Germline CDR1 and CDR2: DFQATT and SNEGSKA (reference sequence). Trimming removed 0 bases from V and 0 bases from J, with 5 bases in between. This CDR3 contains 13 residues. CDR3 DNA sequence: TGCAGTGCTAGAGACTTGTACCAAGAGACCCAGTACTTC. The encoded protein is CSARDLYQETQYF.

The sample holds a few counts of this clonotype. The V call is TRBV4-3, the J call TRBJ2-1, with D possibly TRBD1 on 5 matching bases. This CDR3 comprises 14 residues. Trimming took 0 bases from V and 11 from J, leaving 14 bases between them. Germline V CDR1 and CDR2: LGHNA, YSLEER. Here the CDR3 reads CASSQERQGVKQFF. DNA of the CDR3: TGCGCCAGCAGCCAAGAAAGGCAGGGTGTTAAGCAGTTCTTC.

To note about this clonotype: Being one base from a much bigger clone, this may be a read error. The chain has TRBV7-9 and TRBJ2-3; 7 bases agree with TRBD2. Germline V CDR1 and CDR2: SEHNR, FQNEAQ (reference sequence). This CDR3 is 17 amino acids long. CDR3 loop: CTSSKKLAWTSTDTQYF. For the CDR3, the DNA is TGTACCAGCAGCAAAAAACTAGCGTGGACTAGCACAGATACGCAGTATTTT.

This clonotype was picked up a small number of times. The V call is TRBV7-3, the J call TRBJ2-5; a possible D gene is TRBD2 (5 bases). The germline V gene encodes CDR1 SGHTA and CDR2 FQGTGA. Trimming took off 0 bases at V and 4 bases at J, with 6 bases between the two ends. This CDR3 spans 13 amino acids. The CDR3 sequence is CASSLTRGETQYF. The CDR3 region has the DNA TGTGCCAGCAGCTTAACACGGGGAGAGACCCAGTACTTC.

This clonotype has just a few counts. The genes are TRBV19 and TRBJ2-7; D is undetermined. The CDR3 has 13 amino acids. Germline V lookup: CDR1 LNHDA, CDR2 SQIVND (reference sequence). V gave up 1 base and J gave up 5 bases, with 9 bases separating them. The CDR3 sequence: CASSIARVNEQYF. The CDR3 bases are TGTGCCAGTAGTATAGCAAGGGTGAACGAGCAGTACTTC.

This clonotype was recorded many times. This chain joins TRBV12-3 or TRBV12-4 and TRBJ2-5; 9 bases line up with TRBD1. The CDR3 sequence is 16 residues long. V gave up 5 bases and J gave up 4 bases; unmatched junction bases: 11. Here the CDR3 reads CASSTHGQGSRETQYF. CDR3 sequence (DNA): TGTGCCAGCAGTACACACGGACAGGGGAGTAGAGAGACCCAGTACTTC.

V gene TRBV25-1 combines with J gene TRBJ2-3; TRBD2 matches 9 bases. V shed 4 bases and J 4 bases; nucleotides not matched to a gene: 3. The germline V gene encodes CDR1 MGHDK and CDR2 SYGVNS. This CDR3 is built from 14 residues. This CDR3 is CASSVRTSADTQYF. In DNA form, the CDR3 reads TGTGCCAGCAGTGTCCGGACTAGCGCAGATACGCAGTATTTT.

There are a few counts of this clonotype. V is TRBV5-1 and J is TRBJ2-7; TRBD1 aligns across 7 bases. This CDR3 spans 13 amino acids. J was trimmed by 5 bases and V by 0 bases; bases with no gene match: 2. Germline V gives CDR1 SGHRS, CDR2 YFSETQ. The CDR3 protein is CASSLDQGDEQYF. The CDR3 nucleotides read TGCGCCAGCAGCTTGGATCAGGGGGACGAGCAGTACTTC.

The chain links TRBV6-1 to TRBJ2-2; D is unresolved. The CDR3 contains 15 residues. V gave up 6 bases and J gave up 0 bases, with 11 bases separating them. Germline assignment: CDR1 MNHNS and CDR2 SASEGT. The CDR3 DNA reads TGTGCCAGCAGGGCACAGCAGGCGAACACCGGGGAGCTGTTTTTT. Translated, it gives CASRAQQANTGELFF.

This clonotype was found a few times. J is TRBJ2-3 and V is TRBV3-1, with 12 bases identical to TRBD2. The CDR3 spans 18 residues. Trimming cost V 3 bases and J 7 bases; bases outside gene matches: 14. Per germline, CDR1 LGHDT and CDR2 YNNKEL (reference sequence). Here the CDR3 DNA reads TGTGCCAGCAGCCAGGCCCCGGGACTAGCGGGTGTATCAAATACGCAGTATTTT. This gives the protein CASSQAPGLAGVSNTQYF.

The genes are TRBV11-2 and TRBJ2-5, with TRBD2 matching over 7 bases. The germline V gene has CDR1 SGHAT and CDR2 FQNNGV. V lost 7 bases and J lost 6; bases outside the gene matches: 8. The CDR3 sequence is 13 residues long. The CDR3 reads CASTLGGGKTQYF. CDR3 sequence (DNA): TGTGCCAGCACCCTTGGGGGAGGGAAGACCCAGTACTTC. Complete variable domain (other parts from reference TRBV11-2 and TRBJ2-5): EAGVAQSPRYKIIEKRQSVAFWCNPISGHATLYWYQQILGQGPKLLIQFQNNGVVDDSQLPKDRFSAERLKGVDSTLKIQPAKLEDSAVYLCASTLGGGKTQYFGPGTRLLVL.

The CDR3 loop is CASSEFRPSVETQYF. CDR3 in DNA: TGTGCCAGCAGTGAATTTCGGCCTAGCGTAGAGACCCAGTACTTC. The chain recombines TRBV2 with TRBJ2-5; the D gene is possibly TRBD2 (6 bases). Trimming stripped 2 bases from V and 4 bases from J, with 14 bases between. The CDR3 is 15 residues long. Germline V gene sequence: CDR1 SNHLY, CDR2 FYNNEI.

The chain's CDR3 is CASSTLTGYYEQYF. The CDR3 DNA sequence: TGTGCCAGCAGTACCCTAACTGGTTACTACGAGCAGTACTTC. V and J are TRBV12-3 or TRBV12-4 and TRBJ2-7, with D uncertain. V lost 5 bases, J lost 3 bases, and 14 bases lay in between. This CDR3 spans 14 amino acids.

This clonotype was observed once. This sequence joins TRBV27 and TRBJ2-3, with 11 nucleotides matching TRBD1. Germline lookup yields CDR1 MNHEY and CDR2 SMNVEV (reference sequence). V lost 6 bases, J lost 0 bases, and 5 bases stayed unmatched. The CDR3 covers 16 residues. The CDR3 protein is CASSWTGGPSTDTQYF. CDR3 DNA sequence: TGTGCCAGCAGCTGGACAGGGGGCCCTAGCACAGATACGCAGTATTTT.

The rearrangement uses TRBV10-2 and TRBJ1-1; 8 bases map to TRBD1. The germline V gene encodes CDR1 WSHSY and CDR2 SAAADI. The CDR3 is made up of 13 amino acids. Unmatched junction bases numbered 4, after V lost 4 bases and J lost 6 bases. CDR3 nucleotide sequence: TGCGCCAGCAGTGGCGGGACAGGCTCTGAAGCTTTCTTT. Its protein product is CASSGGTGSEAFF.

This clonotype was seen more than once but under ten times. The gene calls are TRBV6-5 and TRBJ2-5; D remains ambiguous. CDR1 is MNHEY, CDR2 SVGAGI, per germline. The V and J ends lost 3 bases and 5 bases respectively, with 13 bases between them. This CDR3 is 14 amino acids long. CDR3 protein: CASSYVDPGETQYF. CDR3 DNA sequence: TGTGCCAGCAGTTATGTGGATCCCGGGGAGACCCAGTACTTC.

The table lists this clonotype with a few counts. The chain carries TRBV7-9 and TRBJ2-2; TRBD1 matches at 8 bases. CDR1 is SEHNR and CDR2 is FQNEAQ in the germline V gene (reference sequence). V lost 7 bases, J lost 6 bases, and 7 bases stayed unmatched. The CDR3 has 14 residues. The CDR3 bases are TGTGCCAGCACCACGGACAGGGAGGCCGGGGAGCTGTTTTTT. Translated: CASTTDREAGELFF.

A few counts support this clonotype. CDR3 nucleotide sequence: TGTGCCACCGGCGGGGAAGCAGATACGCAGTATTTT. This codes for CATGGEADTQYF. The chain joins TRBV10-3 to TRBJ2-3; TRBD2 might be the D (6 bases). This CDR3 contains 12 residues. Germline CDR1 ENHRY, CDR2 SYGVKD. Trimming took off 10 bases at V and 4 bases at J, with 12 bases between the two ends.

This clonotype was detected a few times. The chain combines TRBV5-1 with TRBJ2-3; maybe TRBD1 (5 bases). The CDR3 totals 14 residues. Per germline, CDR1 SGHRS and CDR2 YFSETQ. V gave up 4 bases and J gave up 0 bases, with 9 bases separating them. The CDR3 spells CASSTRQSTDTQYF. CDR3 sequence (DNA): TGCGCCAGCAGCACCCGACAGAGCACAGATACGCAGTATTTT.

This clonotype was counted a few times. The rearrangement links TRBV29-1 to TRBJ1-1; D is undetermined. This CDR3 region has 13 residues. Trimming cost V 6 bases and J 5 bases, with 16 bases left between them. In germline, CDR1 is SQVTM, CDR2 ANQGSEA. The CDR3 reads CSVSVIGGTEAFF. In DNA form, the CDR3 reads TGCAGCGTCAGTGTGATCGGAGGGACTGAAGCTTTCTTT.

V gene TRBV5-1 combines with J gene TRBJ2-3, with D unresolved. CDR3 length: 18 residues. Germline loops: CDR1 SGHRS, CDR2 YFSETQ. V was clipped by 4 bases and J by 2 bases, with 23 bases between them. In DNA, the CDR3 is TGCGCCAGCAGCCGATCCATAGGCCATGGGGATCCCACAGATACGCAGTATTTT. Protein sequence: CASSRSIGHGDPTDTQYF.

CDR3 residues: CASRTRANYGYTF. The CDR3 DNA follows: TGTGCCAGCAGAACCCGGGCCAACTATGGCTACACCTTC. The V call is TRBV13, the J call TRBJ1-2; D is unresolved. V lost 6 bases and J lost 2, with 10 bases in between. Germline-derived CDR1 and CDR2 are PRHDT and FYEKMQ (reference sequence). CDR3 length equals 13 residues.

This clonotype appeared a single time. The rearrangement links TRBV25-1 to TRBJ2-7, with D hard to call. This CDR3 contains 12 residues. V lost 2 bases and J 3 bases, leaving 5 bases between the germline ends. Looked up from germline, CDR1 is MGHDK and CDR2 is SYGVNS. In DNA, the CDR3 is TGTGCCAGCAGTGAAAACTTCTACGAGCAGTACTTC. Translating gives CASSENFYEQYF.

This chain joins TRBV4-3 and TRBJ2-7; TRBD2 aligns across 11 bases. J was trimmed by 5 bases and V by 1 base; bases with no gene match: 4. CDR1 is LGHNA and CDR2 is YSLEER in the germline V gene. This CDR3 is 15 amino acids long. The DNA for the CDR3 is TGCGCCAGCAGCCAAGGGGTAGCGGGAGGGAACGAGCAGTACTTC. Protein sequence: CASSQGVAGGNEQYF.

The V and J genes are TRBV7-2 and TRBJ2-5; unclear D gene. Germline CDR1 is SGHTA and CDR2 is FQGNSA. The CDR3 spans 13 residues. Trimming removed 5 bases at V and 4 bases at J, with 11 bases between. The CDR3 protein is CASSGSITETQYF. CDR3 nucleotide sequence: TGTGCCAGCAGCGGCTCCATCACAGAGACCCAGTACTTC.

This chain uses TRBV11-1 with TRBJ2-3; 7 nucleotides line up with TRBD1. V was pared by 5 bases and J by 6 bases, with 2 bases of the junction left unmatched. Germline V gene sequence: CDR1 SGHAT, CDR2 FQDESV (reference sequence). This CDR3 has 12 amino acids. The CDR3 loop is CASSQGVDTQYF. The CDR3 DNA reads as TGTGCCAGCAGCCAGGGGGTCGATACGCAGTATTTT.

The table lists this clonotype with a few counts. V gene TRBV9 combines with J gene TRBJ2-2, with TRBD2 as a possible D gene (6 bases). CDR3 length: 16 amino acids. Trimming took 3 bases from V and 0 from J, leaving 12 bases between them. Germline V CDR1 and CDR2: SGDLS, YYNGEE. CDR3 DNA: TGTGCCAGCAGCGGGGCGGGGTACGCGAACACCGGGGAGCTGTTTTTT. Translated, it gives CASSGAGYANTGELFF.

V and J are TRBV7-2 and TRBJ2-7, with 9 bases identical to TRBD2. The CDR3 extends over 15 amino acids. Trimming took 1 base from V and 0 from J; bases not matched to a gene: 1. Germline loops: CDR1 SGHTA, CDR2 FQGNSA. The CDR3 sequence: CASSLGGGASYEQYF. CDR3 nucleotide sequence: TGTGCCAGCAGCTTAGGCGGGGGGGCCTCCTACGAGCAGTACTTC.

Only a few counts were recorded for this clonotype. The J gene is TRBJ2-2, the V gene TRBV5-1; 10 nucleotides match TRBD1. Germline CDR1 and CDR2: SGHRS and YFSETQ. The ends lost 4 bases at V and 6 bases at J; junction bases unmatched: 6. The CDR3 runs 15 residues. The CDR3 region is CASSMTGGAAGELFF. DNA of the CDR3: TGCGCCAGCAGCATGACAGGGGGCGCGGCCGGGGAGCTGTTTTTT.

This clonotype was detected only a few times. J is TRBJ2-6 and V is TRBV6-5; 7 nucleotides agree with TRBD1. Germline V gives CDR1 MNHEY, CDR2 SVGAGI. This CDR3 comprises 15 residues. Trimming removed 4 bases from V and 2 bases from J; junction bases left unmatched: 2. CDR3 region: CASSFDRAGANVLTF. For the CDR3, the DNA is TGTGCCAGCAGTTTCGACAGGGCTGGGGCCAACGTCCTGACTTTC.

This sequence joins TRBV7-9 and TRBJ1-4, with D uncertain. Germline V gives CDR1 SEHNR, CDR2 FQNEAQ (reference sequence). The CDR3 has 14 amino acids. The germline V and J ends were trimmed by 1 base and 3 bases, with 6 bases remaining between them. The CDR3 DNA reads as TGTGCCAGCAGCTTAGGCAGCTCTAATGAAAAACTGTTTTTT. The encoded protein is CASSLGSSNEKLFF.

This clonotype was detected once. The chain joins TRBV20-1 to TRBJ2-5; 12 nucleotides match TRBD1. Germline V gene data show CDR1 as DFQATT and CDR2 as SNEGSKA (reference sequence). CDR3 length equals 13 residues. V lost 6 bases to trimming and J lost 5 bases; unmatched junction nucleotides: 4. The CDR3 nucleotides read TGCAGTGCCAGGGGACAGGGGGCGGAGACCCAGTACTTC. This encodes CSARGQGAETQYF.